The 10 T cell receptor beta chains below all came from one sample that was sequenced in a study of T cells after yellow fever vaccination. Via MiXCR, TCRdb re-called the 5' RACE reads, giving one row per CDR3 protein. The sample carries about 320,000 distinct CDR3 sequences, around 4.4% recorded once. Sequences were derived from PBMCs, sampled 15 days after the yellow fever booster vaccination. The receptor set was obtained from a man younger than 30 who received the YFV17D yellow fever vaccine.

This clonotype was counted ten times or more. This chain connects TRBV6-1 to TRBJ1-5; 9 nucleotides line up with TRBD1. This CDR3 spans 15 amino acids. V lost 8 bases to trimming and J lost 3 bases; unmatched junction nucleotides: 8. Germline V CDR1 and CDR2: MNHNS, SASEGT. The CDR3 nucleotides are TGTGCCAGCCGTCCCGGGACAGGGTTCAATCAGCCCCAGCATTTT. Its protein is CASRPGTGFNQPQHF.

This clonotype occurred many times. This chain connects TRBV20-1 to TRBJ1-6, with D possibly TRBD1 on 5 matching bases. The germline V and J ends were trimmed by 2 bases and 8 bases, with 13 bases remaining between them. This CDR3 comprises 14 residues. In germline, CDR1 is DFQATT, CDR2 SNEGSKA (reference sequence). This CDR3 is CSARTARVYSPLHF. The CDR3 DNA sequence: TGCAGTGCTAGAACAGCCAGGGTATATTCACCCCTCCACTTT.

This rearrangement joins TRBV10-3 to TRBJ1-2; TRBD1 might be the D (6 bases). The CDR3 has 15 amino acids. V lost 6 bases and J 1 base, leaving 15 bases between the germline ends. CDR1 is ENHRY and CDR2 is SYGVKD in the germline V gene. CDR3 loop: CAISDIFRGNYGYTF. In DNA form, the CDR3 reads TGTGCCATCAGCGACATTTTCAGGGGTAACTATGGCTACACCTTC.

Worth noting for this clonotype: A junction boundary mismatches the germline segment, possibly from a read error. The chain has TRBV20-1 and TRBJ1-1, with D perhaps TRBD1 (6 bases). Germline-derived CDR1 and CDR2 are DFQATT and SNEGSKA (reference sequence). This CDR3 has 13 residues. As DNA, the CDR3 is TGCAGTACTAGGGGGGGGGTGAACACTGAAGCTTTCTTT. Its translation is CSTRGGVNTEAFF.

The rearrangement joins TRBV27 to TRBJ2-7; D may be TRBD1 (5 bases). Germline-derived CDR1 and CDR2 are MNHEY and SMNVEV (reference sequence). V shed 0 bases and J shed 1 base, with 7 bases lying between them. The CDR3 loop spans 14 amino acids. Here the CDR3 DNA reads TGTGCCAGCAGTTTATCTTCAGGGTCCTACGAGCAGTACTTC. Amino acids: CASSLSSGSYEQYF.

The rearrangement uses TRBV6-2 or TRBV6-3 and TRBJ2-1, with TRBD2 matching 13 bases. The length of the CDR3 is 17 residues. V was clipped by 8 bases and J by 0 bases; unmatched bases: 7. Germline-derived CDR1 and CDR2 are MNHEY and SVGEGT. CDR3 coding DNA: TGTGCCAGCTCTACTAGCGGGGGGGGGAGCTCCTACAATGAGCAGTTCTTC. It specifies CASSTSGGGSSYNEQFF.

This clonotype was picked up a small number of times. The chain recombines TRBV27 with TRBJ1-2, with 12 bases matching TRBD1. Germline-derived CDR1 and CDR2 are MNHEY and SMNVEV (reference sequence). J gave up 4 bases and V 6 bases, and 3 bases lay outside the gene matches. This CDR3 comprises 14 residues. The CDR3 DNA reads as TGTGCCAGCAGGGGACAGGGGGCTGGCTATGGCTACACCTTC. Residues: CASRGQGAGYGYTF.

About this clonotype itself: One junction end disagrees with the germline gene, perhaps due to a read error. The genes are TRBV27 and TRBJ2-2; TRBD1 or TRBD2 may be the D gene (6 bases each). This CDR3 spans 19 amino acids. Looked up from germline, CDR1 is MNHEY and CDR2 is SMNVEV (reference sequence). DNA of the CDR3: TGTGCCAGCAGTTCCACGACGGGCCGGGGGCCGTTAAACACCTGGGAGCTGTTTTTT. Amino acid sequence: CASSSTTGRGPLNTWELFF.

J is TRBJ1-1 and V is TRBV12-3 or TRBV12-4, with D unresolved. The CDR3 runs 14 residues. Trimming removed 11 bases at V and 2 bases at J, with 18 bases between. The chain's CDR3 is CAGKETLLNTEAFF. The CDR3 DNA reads TGTGCCGGGAAGGAAACCCTTCTAAACACTGAAGCTTTCTTT.

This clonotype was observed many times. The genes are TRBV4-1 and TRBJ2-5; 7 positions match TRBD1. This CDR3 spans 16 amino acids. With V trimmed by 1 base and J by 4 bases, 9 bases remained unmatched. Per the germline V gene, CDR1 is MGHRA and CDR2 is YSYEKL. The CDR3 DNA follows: TGCGCCAGCAGCCAAGGAATACAGGGGTGGAGAGAGACCCAGTACTTC. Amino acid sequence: CASSQGIQGWRETQYF.